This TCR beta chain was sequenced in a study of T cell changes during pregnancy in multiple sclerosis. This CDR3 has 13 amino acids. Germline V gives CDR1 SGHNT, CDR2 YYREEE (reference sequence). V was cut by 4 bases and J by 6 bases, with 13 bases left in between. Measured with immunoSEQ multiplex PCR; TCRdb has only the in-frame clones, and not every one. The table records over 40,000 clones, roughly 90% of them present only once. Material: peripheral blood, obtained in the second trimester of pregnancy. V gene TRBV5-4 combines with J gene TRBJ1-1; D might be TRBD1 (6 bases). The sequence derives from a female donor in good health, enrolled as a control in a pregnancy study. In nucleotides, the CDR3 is TGTGCCAGCAGCCAGAAGGGGGTTCCTGAAGCTTTCTTT. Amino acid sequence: CASSQKGVPEAFF.